One T cell receptor (beta chain) is described in this entry. Its target is not known. This entry belongs to a study of cytomegalovirus exposure and HLA in healthy donors. Primers: 60 Vbeta forward and 13 Jbeta reverse. Repertoires were generated with immunoSEQ multiplex PCR, while TCRdb's copy carries only in-frame clones and drops some. The sample shows 130,000 or so clones, and around 2.2% sits with its ten largest clones. The trim removed 1 base at V and 3 bases at J, leaving 7 bases unmatched. Germline V gene sequence: CDR1 SGHRS, CDR2 YFSETQ. The CDR3 runs 17 residues. Regarding the study as a whole: The Asian-associated ancestry cluster reportedly had fewer N-insertions than the approximately 700-donor mean in a later analysis. Several of the most significant clusters appeared, in a later analysis, to be linked to common viral pathogens. Later analysis indicated greater clonal expansion among HLA-associated TCR beta chains than among equally common other chains.

This rearrangement joins TRBV5-1 to TRBJ2-3; TRBD2 matches at 11 bases. The sequenced sample consisted of PBMCs. The sequence was collected from a woman in her late teens or twenties in good health and CMV-seronegative. The CDR3 loop reads CASSLWPSGRKTDTQYF. In DNA form, the CDR3 reads TGCGCCAGCAGCTTGTGGCCTAGCGGGAGGAAGACAGATACGCAGTATTTT.